The rows below give T cell receptor beta chains drawn from one sample of a study of post-analysis software for immune sequencing data. TCRdb re-analysed the PCR reads in MiXCR, keeping a single row per CDR3 protein. The sample holds 740,000 or so distinct CDR3 sequences, approximately 57% seen once. The sample consisted of blood. All receptors come from a girl aged 10-17 years with multiple sclerosis. Both conserved end residues are part of each CDR3. Each record gives: clone size, CDR3 length, D gene, J gene, V gene, CDR3 protein, CDR3 DNA. D genes are given only for firm matches. Only part of the rows carry a size: once, few, many, or a class if the clone is expanded.

>.|16|.|TRBJ2-3|TRBV29-1
CSASNPNAGLGETQYF
TGCAGCGCCAGTAACCCCAACGCAGGATTGGGTGAGACGCAGTATTTT
>.|14|.|TRBJ2-7|TRBV3-1
CASSQVVDGGEQYF
TGTGCCAGCAGCCAAGTGGTTGACGGCGGGGAGCAGTACTTC
>few|13|.|TRBJ1-1|TRBV29-1
CSVHPGLNTEAFF
TGCAGCGTTCACCCGGGTTTGAACACTGAAGCTTTCTTT
>.|14|.|TRBJ1-2|TRBV6-5
CASRSRGAGYGCTF
TGTGCCAGCAGGTCCAGGGGCGCTGGCTATGGCTGCACCTTC
>once|16|.|TRBJ2-6|TRBV5-1
CASSLGVSSGANVLTF
TGCGCCAGCAGCTTGGGTGTCAGCTCTGGGGCCAACGTCCTGACTTTC
>.|15|.|TRBJ2-4|TRBV27
CASSLSGVTKNIQYF
TGTGCCAGCAGTTTATCTGGGGTTACCAAAAACATTCAGTACTTC
>.|16|TRBD2|TRBJ2-7|TRBV6-5
CASLARASGSIHEQYF
TGTGCCAGCCTCGCCCGAGCTAGCGGGAGTATCCACGAGCAGTACTTC
>.|15|TRBD1|TRBJ2-5|TRBV29-1
CSVSKGPGGSETQYF
TGCAGCGTTTCCAAGGGCCCAGGGGGTTCAGAGACCCAGTACTTC
>few|11|.|TRBJ2-1|TRBV6-5
CASSYFYEQFF
TGTGCCAGCAGTTACTTCTATGAGCAGTTCTTC
>.|12|.|TRBJ1-2|TRBV6-5
CASVGRGYGYTF
TGTGCCAGCGTTGGTCGAGGCTATGGCTACACCTTC
>.|16|.|TRBJ2-7|TRBV4-1
CASSQESLMGPYEQYF
TGCGCCAGCAGCCAAGAGTCTCTGATGGGGCCCTACGAGCAGTACTTC
>few|17|TRBD1|TRBJ2-7|TRBV20-1
CSARVPTLTGGIYEQYF
TGCAGTGCTAGAGTACCCACCCTCACAGGGGGCATTTACGAGCAGTACTTC
>few|13|.|TRBJ1-5|TRBV29-1
CSVEARTGQPQHF
TGCAGCGTTGAAGCACGTACTGGGCAGCCCCAGCATTTT
>many|14|TRBD2|TRBJ2-7|TRBV29-1
CSVGRTSGSYEQYF
TGCAGCGTTGGGAGGACTAGCGGCTCCTACGAGCAGTACTTC
>.|13|.|TRBJ1-2|TRBV7-9
CASSLTLADRYTF
TGTGCCAGCAGCTTAACGCTCGCGGATCGCTACACCTTC
>.|16|TRBD2|TRBJ2-3|TRBV5-1
CASSTWTSGTGDTQYF
TGCGCCAGCAGCACATGGACTAGCGGGACGGGAGATACGCAGTATTTT
>once|14|.|TRBJ2-5|TRBV7-7
CASSLSGPRETQYF
TGTGCTAGCAGCTTATCAGGCCCCCGGGAGACCCAGTACTTC
>.|13|.|TRBJ1-4|TRBV10-3
CAISGGTNEKLFF
TGTGCCATCAGTGGAGGGACCAATGAAAAACTGTTTTTT
>.|13|TRBD1|TRBJ2-6|TRBV14
CASSFRDRVVLTF
TGTGCCAGCAGCTTCCGGGACAGGGTCGTCCTGACTTTC
>.|15|.|TRBJ2-6|TRBV5-1
CASSPVGTGANVLTF
TGCGCCAGCAGCCCGGTCGGGACTGGGGCCAACGTCCTGACTTTC
>.|13|TRBD1|TRBJ1-5|TRBV20-1
CSARQGGDQPQHF
TGCAGTGCTAGACAGGGGGGGGATCAGCCCCAGCATTTT
>once|17|.|TRBJ1-6|TRBV18
CASSRRSRVGGNSPLHF
TGTGCCAGCTCACGCAGATCGCGGGTCGGGGGCAATTCACCCCTCCACTTT
>.|16|.|TRBJ2-1|TRBV7-9
CASSLATLVSYNEQFF
TGTGCCAGCAGCTTAGCGACGTTGGTCTCCTACAATGAGCAGTTCTTC
>.|13|.|TRBJ2-2|TRBV20-1
CSASMSNTGELFF
TGCAGTGCTAGTATGTCGAACACCGGGGAGCTGTTTTTT
>few|12|.|TRBJ1-2|TRBV29-1
CSAGGALSGYTF
TGCAGCGCTGGGGGAGCCCTTTCGGGCTACACCTTC
>.|17|TRBD2|TRBJ2-5|TRBV9
CASSAGIGAGGSKTQYF
TGTGCCAGCAGCGCGGGGATAGGGGCGGGAGGGTCAAAGACCCAGTACTTC
>.|18|TRBD2|TRBJ2-1|TRBV7-2
CASSRSKAGGFTYNEQFF
TGTGCCAGCAGCCGCAGTAAAGCGGGGGGTTTCACCTACAATGAGCAGTTCTTC
>.|14|.|TRBJ1-2|TRBV5-1
CASSWKYDHYGYTF
TGCGCCAGCAGCTGGAAATATGATCACTATGGCTACACCTTC
>few|17|TRBD2|TRBJ2-1|TRBV10-3
CAISGGLAGGSYNEQFF
TGTGCCATCAGTGGTGGACTAGCGGGAGGTTCCTACAATGAGCAGTTCTTC
>.|17|TRBD1|TRBJ1-4|TRBV6-1
CASSEAGDRRRGEKLFF
TGTGCCAGCAGTGAAGCTGGGGACAGGCGGCGGGGTGAAAAACTGTTTTTT
>.|13|.|TRBJ1-1|TRBV5-5
CASSLWGNTEAFF
TGTGCCAGCAGCTTGTGGGGGAACACTGAAGCTTTCTTT
>once|13|.|TRBJ2-3|TRBV27
CAKGSGLLDTQYF
TGTGCCAAGGGGTCGGGGTTGTTAGATACGCAGTATTTT
>.|17|.|TRBJ2-3|TRBV3-1
CASSQELSGGVTDTQYF
TGTGCCAGCAGCCAAGAACTCTCGGGGGGCGTCACAGATACGCAGTATTTT
>.|17|TRBD1|TRBJ2-3|TRBV2
CASSDERTGGRTDTQYF
TGTGCCAGCAGTGACGAAAGGACAGGGGGAAGGACAGATACGCAGTATTTT
>.|13|TRBD2|TRBJ2-7|TRBV12-3/TRBV12-4
CASSLRESDEQYF
TGTGCCAGCAGTTTGCGGGAGTCTGACGAGCAGTACTTC
>.|14|.|TRBJ2-7|TRBV7-6
CASSFQDISYEQYF
TGTGCCAGCAGCTTTCAGGACATCTCCTACGAGCAGTACTTC
>.|14|.|TRBJ2-7|TRBV7-2
CASSSTRGSYEQYF
TGTGCCAGCAGCTCAACCAGGGGTTCGTACGAGCAGTACTTC
>.|15|.|TRBJ1-4|TRBV6-5
CASSYLQGVNEKLFF
TGTGCCAGCAGTTACTTACAGGGTGTCAATGAAAAACTGTTTTTT
>.|19|.|TRBJ2-7|TRBV27
CASSLKGTGGFSFTYEQYF
TGTGCCAGCAGTTTAAAAGGCACGGGGGGCTTCTCCTTTACCTACGAGCAGTACTTC